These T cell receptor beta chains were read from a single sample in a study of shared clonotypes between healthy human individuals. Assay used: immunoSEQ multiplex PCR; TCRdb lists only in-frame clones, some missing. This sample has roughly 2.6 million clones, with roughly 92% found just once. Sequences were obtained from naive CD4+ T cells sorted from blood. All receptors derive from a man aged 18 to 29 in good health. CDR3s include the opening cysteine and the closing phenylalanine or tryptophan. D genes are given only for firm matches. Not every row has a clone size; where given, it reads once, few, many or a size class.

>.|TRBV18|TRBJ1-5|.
TGTGCCAGCTCACCACCGGGCAGGCGAAATAGCAATCAGCCCCAGCATTTT
CASSPPGRRNSNQPQHF
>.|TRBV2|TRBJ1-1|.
TGTGCCAGCAGAGCGTCGGGGGGGCTGGGCACTGAAGCTTTCTTT
CASRASGGLGTEAFF
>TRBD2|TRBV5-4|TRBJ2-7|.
TGTGCCAGCAGCTTCGGGACTAGCGGGACCTACGAGCAGTACTTC
CASSFGTSGTYEQYF
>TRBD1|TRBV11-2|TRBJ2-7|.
TGTGCCAGCAGCCCGTGGGACAGGGGCGCCTACGAGCAGTACTTC
CASSPWDRGAYEQYF
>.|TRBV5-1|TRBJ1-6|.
TGCGCCAGCAGCATAGGGAATAATTCACCCCTCCACTTT
CASSIGNNSPLHF
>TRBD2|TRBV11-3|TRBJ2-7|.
TGTGCCAGCAGCTGGGGGACTAGCACCGAGCAGTACTTC
CASSWGTSTEQYF
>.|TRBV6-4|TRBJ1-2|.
TGTGCCAGCAGTGAAACGTCAGGGGTAGGTCCCGGCGGCTACACCTTC
CASSETSGVGPGGYTF
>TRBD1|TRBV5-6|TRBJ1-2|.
TGTGCCAGCAGAACCGGGACAGGGGGCACCTATGGCTACACCTTC
CASRTGTGGTYGYTF
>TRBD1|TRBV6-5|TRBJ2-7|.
TGTGCCAGCTCACAGACAGGGTCGATAAGCGAGCAGTACTTC
CASSQTGSISEQYF
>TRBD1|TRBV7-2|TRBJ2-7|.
TGTGCCAGCAGGACAGGGCATATTTCCTACGAGCAGTACTTC
CASRTGHISYEQYF
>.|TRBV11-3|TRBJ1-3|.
TGTGCCAGCAGTCTCCAGGGAAACACCATATATTTT
CASSLQGNTIYF
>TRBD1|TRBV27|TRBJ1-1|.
TGTGCCAGCAGCCCCGGGACAGGGCCTAACACTGAAGCTTTCTTT
CASSPGTGPNTEAFF
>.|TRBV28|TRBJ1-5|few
TGTGCCAGCACCCCCGCGTTGGGTAATCAGCCCCAGCATTTT
CASTPALGNQPQHF
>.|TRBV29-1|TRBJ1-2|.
TGCAGCGTTGACCACGACAGCGGGACTGGCTACACCTTC
CSVDHDSGTGYTF
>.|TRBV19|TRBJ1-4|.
TGTGCCAGTTCTTCTACAGGGTTGGCTAATGAAAAACTGTTTTTT
CASSSTGLANEKLFF
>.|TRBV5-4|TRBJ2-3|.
TGTGCCACCCTTATTTTGGGAGAGACCCGCACAGATACGCAGTATTTT
CATLILGETRTDTQYF
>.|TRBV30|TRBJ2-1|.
TGTGCCTGGAGTGAGGGGAGTGAGCAGTTCTTC
CAWSEGSEQFF
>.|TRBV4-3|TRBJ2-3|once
TGCGCCAGCAGCCAAGATTTGGCTACGCCGCAGTATTTT
CASSQDLATPQYF
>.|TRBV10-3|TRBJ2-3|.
TGTGCCATCAGTGAAGTTAGCGGCACCAGCACAGATACGCAGTATTTT
CAISEVSGTSTDTQYF
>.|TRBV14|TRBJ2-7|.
TGTGCCAGCAGCCAAGCTTCAGGGTACTACGAGCAGTACTTC
CASSQASGYYEQYF
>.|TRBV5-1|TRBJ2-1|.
TGCGCCAGCAGTCCCGGGACTCAGCCGGGCAATGAGCAGTTCTTC
CASSPGTQPGNEQFF
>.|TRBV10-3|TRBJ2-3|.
TGTGCCATCAGTGAGTACGCGGGCCAGAGCACAGATACGCAGTATTTT
CAISEYAGQSTDTQYF
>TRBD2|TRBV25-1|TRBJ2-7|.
TGTGCCAGCAGTGCTTCCGGGACTAGCGTCTACTACGAGCAGTACTTC
CASSASGTSVYYEQYF
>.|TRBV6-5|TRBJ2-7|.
TGTGCCAGCAGCGACCGGGGGGCACGGAGGGAGCAGTACTTC
CASSDRGARREQYF
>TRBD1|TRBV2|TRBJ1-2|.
TGTGCCAGCAGTGACCGGGACAGGGGCTTAATCCATGGCTACACCTTC
CASSDRDRGLIHGYTF
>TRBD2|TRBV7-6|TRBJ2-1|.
TGTGCCAGCAGCTTAGCGGGAGGGCCAAGGAATGAGCAGTTCTTC
CASSLAGGPRNEQFF
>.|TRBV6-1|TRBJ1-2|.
TGTGCCAGCAGTGACAATGGGGCGGGTGGCTACACCTTC
CASSDNGAGGYTF
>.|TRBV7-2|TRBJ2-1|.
TGTGCCAGCAGCCAGGGGGGCGGAACCTACAATGAGCAGTTCTTC
CASSQGGGTYNEQFF
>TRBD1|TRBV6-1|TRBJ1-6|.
TGTGCCAGCAGTGGCTGGACAGGGGAATCACCCCTCCACTTT
CASSGWTGESPLHF
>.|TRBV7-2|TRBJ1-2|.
TGTGCCAGCAGCTTAGTCGGACAGAACTATGGCTACACCTTC
CASSLVGQNYGYTF
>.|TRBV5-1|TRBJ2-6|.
TGCGCCAGCATGGATCCGGTTGGGGCCAACGTCCTGACTTTC
CASMDPVGANVLTF
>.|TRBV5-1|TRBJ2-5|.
TGCGCCAGCAGCACTCTCCCGGGACCCCAAGAGACCCAGTACTTC
CASSTLPGPQETQYF
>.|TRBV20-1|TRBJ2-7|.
TGCAGTGCTTTAGGGTCCTACGAGCAGTACTTC
CSALGSYEQYF
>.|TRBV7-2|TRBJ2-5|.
TGTGCCAGCAGCTTAAGGGGATCGCAAGAGACCCAGTACTTC
CASSLRGSQETQYF
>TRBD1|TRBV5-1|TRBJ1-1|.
TGCGCCAGCAGCTCCGGGACAGGGATGAACACTGAAGCTTTCTTT
CASSSGTGMNTEAFF
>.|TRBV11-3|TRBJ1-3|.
TGTGCCAGCAGCTTGGCTTACGGGAGCAGAAACACCATATATTTT
CASSLAYGSRNTIYF
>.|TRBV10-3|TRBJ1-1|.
TGTGCCATCAGTCGGGGCACCGGGGACACTGAAGCTTTCTTT
CAISRGTGDTEAFF
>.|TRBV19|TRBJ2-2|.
TGTGCCCTACGCGACTCCGCGAACACCGGGGAGCTGTTTTTT
CALRDSANTGELFF
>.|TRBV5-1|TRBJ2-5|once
TGCGCCAGCAGCCACCAAAAGACCCCGGACAGTCAAGAGACCCAGTACTTC
CASSHQKTPDSQETQYF
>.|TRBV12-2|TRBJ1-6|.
TGTGCAAGTCGACCTGACAGGGCTTCACCCCTCCACTTT
CASRPDRASPLHF
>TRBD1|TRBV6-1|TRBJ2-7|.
TGTGCCAGCAGTAGGCATCCAGGGGGACCCTACGAGCAGTACTTC
CASSRHPGGPYEQYF
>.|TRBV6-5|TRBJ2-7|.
TGTGCCAGCAGCCCGACAGAAATCCCCTACGAGCAGTACTTC
CASSPTEIPYEQYF
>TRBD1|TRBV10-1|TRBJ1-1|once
TGCGCCCGAAAACTTCTTCTAGGACAGGTTCACTTGGGGACTGAAGCTTTCTTT
CARKLLLGQVHLGTEAFF
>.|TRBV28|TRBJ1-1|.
TGTGCCAGCAGTTTTCCGGGGGGTGAAGCTTTCTTT
CASSFPGGEAFF
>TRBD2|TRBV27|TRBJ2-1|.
TGTGCCAGCAGTTTCCGTGGTAGCGGGGGCCCATACAATGAGCAGTTCTTC
CASSFRGSGGPYNEQFF
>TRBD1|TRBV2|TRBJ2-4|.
TGTGCCAGCAGCGGACAGGGGAAAAACATTCAGTACTTC
CASSGQGKNIQYF
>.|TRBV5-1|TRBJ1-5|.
TGCGCCAGCAGCTTGGAGGGCCAGGGGACCCAGCATTTT
CASSLEGQGTQHF
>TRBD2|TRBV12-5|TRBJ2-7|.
TGTGCTAGTGGTTTATCGACCTCGACTAGCGGGAGGGCCGAGGGCTCCTACGAGCAGTACTTC
CASGLSTSTSGRAEGSYEQYF
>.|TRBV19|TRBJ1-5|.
TGTGCCAGTAGTACGATTGGACAGAGAAATCAGCCCCAGCATTTT
CASSTIGQRNQPQHF
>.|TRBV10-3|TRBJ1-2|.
TGTGCCATCAGTGAGTCGGCAGGGGTCTATGGCTACACCTTC
CAISESAGVYGYTF
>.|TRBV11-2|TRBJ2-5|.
TGTGCCAGCAGCTTAGAAAGGGGAAGGGGGTTTAAAGAGACCCAGTACTTC
CASSLERGRGFKETQYF
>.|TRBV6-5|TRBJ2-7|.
TGTGCCAGCAGCCAGGGACAGTCGAGGGGGGACGAGCAGTACTTC
CASSQGQSRGDEQYF
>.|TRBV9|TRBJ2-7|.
TGTGCCAGCAGCCCCACAGACCCGGGACATAGTTCCTACGAGCAGTACTTC
CASSPTDPGHSSYEQYF
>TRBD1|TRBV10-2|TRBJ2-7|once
TGCGCCAGCACATATGGGACAGGTGGATTCTCCTACGAGCAGTACTTC
CASTYGTGGFSYEQYF
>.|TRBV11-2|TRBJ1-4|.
TGTGCCAGCAGCTTAGATCCCGGGAATCTTAATGAAAAACTGTTTTTT
CASSLDPGNLNEKLFF